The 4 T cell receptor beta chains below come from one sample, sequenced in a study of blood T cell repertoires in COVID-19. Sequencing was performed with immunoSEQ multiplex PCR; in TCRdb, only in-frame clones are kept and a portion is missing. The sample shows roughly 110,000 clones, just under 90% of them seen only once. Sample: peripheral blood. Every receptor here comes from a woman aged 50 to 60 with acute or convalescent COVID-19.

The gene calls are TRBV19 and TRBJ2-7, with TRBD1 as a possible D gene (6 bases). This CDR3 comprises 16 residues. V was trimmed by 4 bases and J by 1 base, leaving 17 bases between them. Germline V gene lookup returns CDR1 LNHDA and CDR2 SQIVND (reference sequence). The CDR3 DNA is TGTGCCAGTAGTAATCGACGGCAGGGGAGATCCTACGAGCAGTACTTC. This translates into CASSNRRQGRSYEQYF.

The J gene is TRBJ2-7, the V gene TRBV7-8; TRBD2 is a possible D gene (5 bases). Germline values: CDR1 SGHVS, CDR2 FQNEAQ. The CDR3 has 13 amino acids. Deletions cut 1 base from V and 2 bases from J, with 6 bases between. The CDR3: CASSLGGPYEQYF. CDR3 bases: TGTGCCAGCAGCTTAGGCGGGCCCTACGAGCAGTACTTC.

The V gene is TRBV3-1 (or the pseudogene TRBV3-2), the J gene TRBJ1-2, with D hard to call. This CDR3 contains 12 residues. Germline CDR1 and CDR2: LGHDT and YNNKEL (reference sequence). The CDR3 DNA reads TGTGATCTACGGGAGGGCCACTGCGGCTACACCTTC. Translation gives CDLREGHCGYTF.

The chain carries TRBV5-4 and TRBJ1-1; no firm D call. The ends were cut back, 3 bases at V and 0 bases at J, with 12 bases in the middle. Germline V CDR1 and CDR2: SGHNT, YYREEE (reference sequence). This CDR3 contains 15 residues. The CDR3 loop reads CASSSRESMNTEAFF. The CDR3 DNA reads TGTGCCAGCAGCTCCCGGGAATCCATGAACACTGAAGCTTTCTTT. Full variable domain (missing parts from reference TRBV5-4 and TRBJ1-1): ETGVTQSPTHLIKTRGQQVTLRCSSQSGHNTVSWYQQALGQGPQFIFQYYREEENGRGNFPPRFSGLQFPNYSSELNVNALELDDSALYLCASSSRESMNTEAFFGQGTRLTVV.